This paragraph covers one T cell receptor (beta chain) sequence. The record originates from a study of T cell changes during pregnancy in multiple sclerosis. TCRdb's copy holds only in-frame clones and misses some; the assay was immunoSEQ multiplex PCR. The data hold tens of thousands of clones, with over 85% observed a single time. The clonotype was recovered from a female donor in good health, enrolled as a control in a pregnancy study. This sample comprised peripheral blood, obtained in the second trimester of pregnancy.

CDR3 protein: CASSDAVVGTDTQYF. DNA for the CDR3: TGCGCCAGCAGTGATGCGGTGGTGGGCACAGATACGCAGTATTTT. The rearrangement uses TRBV10-1 and TRBJ2-3; D unclear. Germline loops: CDR1 WNHNN, CDR2 SYGVQD (reference sequence). The CDR3 consists of 15 residues. Trimming removed 3 bases from V and 1 base from J, with 11 bases in between.